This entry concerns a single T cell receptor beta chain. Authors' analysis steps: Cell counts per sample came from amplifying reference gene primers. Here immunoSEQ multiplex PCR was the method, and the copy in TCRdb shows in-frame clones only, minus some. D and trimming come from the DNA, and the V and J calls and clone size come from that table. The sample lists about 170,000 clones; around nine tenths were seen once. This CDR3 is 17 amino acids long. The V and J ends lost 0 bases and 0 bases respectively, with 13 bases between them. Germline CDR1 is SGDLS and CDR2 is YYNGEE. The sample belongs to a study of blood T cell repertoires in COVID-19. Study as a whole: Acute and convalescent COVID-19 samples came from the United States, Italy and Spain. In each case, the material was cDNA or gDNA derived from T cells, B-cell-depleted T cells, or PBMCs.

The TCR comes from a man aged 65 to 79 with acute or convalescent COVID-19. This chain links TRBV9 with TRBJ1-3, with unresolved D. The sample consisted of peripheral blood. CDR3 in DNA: TGTGCCAGCAGCGTAGCAGAACCGAGGGTCTCTGGAAACACCATATATTTT. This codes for CASSVAEPRVSGNTIYF.